This T cell receptor (beta chain) was identified during a study of cytomegalovirus exposure and HLA in healthy donors. On the study more broadly: The 100 to 150 validation repertoires used the same platform as the 650 to 800 first-cohort repertoires, a later analysis reported.

As for this clone: Its target is unknown.

Trimming took 5 bases from V and 3 from J; bases not matched to a gene: 6. Germline V gives CDR1 SGHVS, CDR2 FQNEAQ. The CDR3 sequence is 14 residues long. The donors were members of the approximately 130-subject validation cohort (separate from the roughly 700-subject first cohort). Study conclusions and caveats: Subsequent analysis showed first-cohort TCR clusters tending to co-occur in 120 validation repertoires. Most TCR sequences were seen very rarely across donors, but some public TCRs occurred in many.

Repertoires were generated with immunoSEQ multiplex PCR, while TCRdb's copy carries only in-frame clones and drops some. The sample consists of some 250,000 clones, around 90% of them appearing once. The sample comprised PBMCs. V is TRBV7-8 and J is TRBJ2-7; 8 nucleotides agree with TRBD1. The TCR originated in a woman aged 18-30 years in good health and CMV-seronegative. CDR3 sequence (DNA): TGTGCCAGCAGCCTGGACAGGGATCACTACGAGCAGTACTTC. This codes for CASSLDRDHYEQYF.